The 18 T cell receptor beta chains reported below all come from one sample, sequenced in a study of control samples from healthy donors and cancer patients. The table came from immunoSEQ multiplex PCR; TCRdb's copy has only in-frame clones and leaves some out. The sample lists 40,000 to 55,000 clones; 70% were seen once. The sequencing input was formalin-fixed, paraffin-embedded tissue. The receptors originated from a male donor with melanoma.

The J gene is TRBJ1-6, the V gene TRBV5-8; D remains unclear. The CDR3 runs 14 residues. Germline-derived CDR1 and CDR2 are SGHTS and YDEGEE. Trimming shortened V by 1 base and J by 6 bases, and 8 bases separated the two germline ends. The CDR3 loop is CASSLSVVNSPLHF. The DNA of the CDR3 is TGTGCCAGCAGCTTGAGCGTGGTTAATTCACCCCTCCACTTT.

The count of this clone is one. The CDR3, as DNA: TGTGCCAGTAGTCGGGACTGGAAAGATACGCAGTATTTT. Amino acids: CASSRDWKDTQYF. The chain joins TRBV19 to TRBJ2-3, with D maybe TRBD2 (6 bases). This CDR3 has 13 amino acids. Deletions cut 5 bases from V and 5 bases from J, with 11 bases between. Germline assignment: CDR1 LNHDA and CDR2 SQIVND (reference sequence).

There are many counts of this clone. This chain uses TRBV2 with TRBJ2-5; a weak D match, TRBD2 (5 bases). CDR1 is SNHLY and CDR2 is FYNNEI in the germline V gene. The CDR3 loop spans 13 amino acids. Trimming removed 5 bases from V and 5 bases from J, with 12 bases in between. DNA for the CDR3: TGTGCCAGCAGTAGAACTAGAGCGGAGACCCAGTACTTC. It specifies CASSRTRAETQYF. The full variable domain, completed using reference TRBV2 and TRBJ2-5, is EPEVTQTPSHQVTQMGQEVILRCVPISNHLYFYWYRQILGQKVEFLVSFYNNEISEKSEIFDDQFSVERPDGSNFTLKIRSTKLEDSAMYFCASSRTRAETQYFGPGTRLLVL.

This chain links TRBV2 with TRBJ2-3; 9 nucleotides match TRBD1. The trim removed 7 bases at V and 4 bases at J, leaving 0 bases unmatched. The CDR3 is made up of 12 amino acids. Germline V gene data show CDR1 as SNHLY and CDR2 as FYNNEI. The CDR3 loop reads CASNRGPDTQYF. CDR3 sequence (DNA): TGTGCCAGCAACAGGGGGCCAGATACGCAGTATTTT.

The chain uses TRBV10-3 and TRBJ2-2; TRBD1 matches at 7 bases. This CDR3 contains 14 residues. Germline V gene data show CDR1 as ENHRY and CDR2 as SYGVKD. The J segment lost 5 bases and the V segment lost 6 bases, leaving 6 bases of the junction unmatched. CDR3 amino acids: CAIRGTARTGELFF. Here the CDR3 DNA reads TGTGCCATCAGGGGGACAGCGCGGACCGGGGAGCTGTTTTTT.

On this clone: One end of the junction is discordant with germline, which a read error may explain. The J gene is TRBJ2-1, the V gene TRBV18; D is ambiguous. The CDR3 is made up of 15 amino acids. Germline loops: CDR1 KGHSH, CDR2 LQKENI. CDR3 sequence reads: CASSLSVSTYNKQFF. The CDR3 DNA sequence: TGTGCCAGCTCACTGTCGGTCAGCACCTACAATAAGCAGTTCTTC.

The chain uses TRBV2 and TRBJ2-7, with TRBD2 as a possible D gene (5 bases). The CDR3 contains 12 residues. Germline CDR1 is SNHLY and CDR2 is FYNNEI. Trimming stripped 4 bases from V and 3 bases from J, with 7 bases between. The CDR3 DNA sequence: TGTGCCAGCAGTGCGGGGAACTACGAGCAGTACTTC. Its protein is CASSAGNYEQYF.

This clone was seen a few times. This chain connects TRBV11-2 to TRBJ1-6; TRBD1 matches at 7 bases. V trimming: 8 bases; J trimming: 13 bases; junction bases outside the gene matches: 17. The CDR3 extends over 15 amino acids. From germline, CDR1 is SGHAT and CDR2 FQNNGV. The CDR3 spells CASGPRGQLFWPLHF. CDR3 bases: TGTGCCAGCGGCCCGCGGGGACAGCTATTTTGGCCCCTCCACTTT. The variable domain in full, with the rest retrieved from reference TRBV11-2 and TRBJ1-6, is EAGVAQSPRYKIIEKRQSVAFWCNPISGHATLYWYQQILGQGPKLLIQFQNNGVVDDSQLPKDRFSAERLKGVDSTLKIQPAKLEDSAVYLCASGPRGQLFWPLHFGNGTRLTVT.

The chain recombines TRBV29-1 with TRBJ1-4; D is unresolved. The CDR3 runs to 13 residues. Germline V gives CDR1 SQVTM, CDR2 ANQGSEA. V lost 7 bases to trimming and J lost 11 bases, with 20 bases between them. The CDR3 DNA is TGCAGCGCCATAACGGGGAGTGCTGGGAAACTGTTTTTT. Protein sequence: CSAITGSAGKLFF.

The chain uses TRBV19 and TRBJ2-1, with D perhaps matching TRBD2 (5 bases). Trimming cost V 7 bases and J 12 bases, with 28 bases left between them. The CDR3 contains 16 residues. The germline gives CDR1 LNHDA, CDR2 SQIVND (reference sequence). CDR3 sequence (DNA): TGTGCCAGTACCCCCCTCGGTAGCAGCGGAGACTCGGGGCAGTTCTTC. Protein sequence: CASTPLGSSGDSGQFF.

This clone appeared once. V is TRBV20-1 and J is TRBJ1-4; D remains ambiguous. This CDR3 comprises 11 residues. The germline CDR1 and CDR2 sequences are DFQATT and SNEGSKA (reference sequence). V dropped 0 bases and J dropped 8 bases, with 4 bases sitting between them. CDR3 DNA sequence: TGCAGTGCTAGAGACAGAGAAAAACTGTTTTTT. This gives the protein CSARDREKLFF.

This clone has only a few counts. This chain links TRBV3-1 (or the pseudogene TRBV3-2) with TRBJ1-1, with D maybe TRBD1 (5 bases). Between the trimmed V and J ends, which lost 4 bases and 2 bases, there was a span of 17 bases. This CDR3 comprises 16 residues. Germline CDR1 reads LGHDT; CDR2 reads YNNKEL (reference sequence). The CDR3 reads CASSPYPGRTNTEAFF. CDR3 nucleotides: TGTGCCAGCAGCCCCTACCCCGGACGGACAAACACTGAAGCTTTCTTT.

The chain couples TRBV7-9 to TRBJ1-3; D gene ambiguous. V shed 1 base and J shed 0 bases, with 7 bases lying between them. The length of the CDR3 is 15 residues. The germline V gene encodes CDR1 SEHNR and CDR2 FQNEAQ (reference sequence). CDR3 in amino acids: CASSLGLSSGNTIYF. DNA of the CDR3: TGTGCCAGCAGCTTAGGGCTCAGCTCTGGAAACACCATATATTTT.

The rearrangement links TRBV3-1 (or the pseudogene TRBV3-2) to TRBJ2-5; D is possibly TRBD1 or TRBD2 (5 bases each). The CDR3 sequence is 14 residues long. CDR1 and CDR2 from the germline V gene are LGHDT and YNNKEL (reference sequence). Trimming removed 1 base from V and 5 bases from J, with 11 bases in between. CDR3 sequence reads: CASSQGGREETQYF. CDR3 DNA: TGTGCCAGCAGCCAAGGAGGCAGGGAGGAGACCCAGTACTTC.

V and J are TRBV4-2 and TRBJ2-7; TRBD1 matches 8 bases. This CDR3 has 15 residues. The junction had 8 bases not matched to a gene; V was cut back by 1 base and J by 6 bases. Germline V CDR1 and CDR2: LGHNA, YNFKEQ. CDR3 DNA sequence: TGTGCCAGCAGCCAAGTAGGGCAGGGGGCCGGCGAGCAGTACTTC. Translation gives CASSQVGQGAGEQYF.

Note on this clone: One junction end does not reproduce the germline sequence, and a read error may be involved. The CDR3 nucleotides read TGTGCCAGCAGCGCGGGACAGGGATTCTCTGGGGCCAACGTCCTGATTTTC. It yields the protein CASSAGQGFSGANVLIF. The chain uses TRBV5-6 and TRBJ2-6; 9 bases are shared with TRBD1. Germline loops: CDR1 SGHDT, CDR2 YYEEEE. The CDR3 contains 17 residues. The whole variable domain, filled in from reference TRBV5-6 and TRBJ2-6, reads DAGVTQSPTHLIKTRGQQVTLRCSPKSGHDTVSWYQQALGQGPQFIFQYYEEEERQRGNFPDRFSGHQFPNYSSELNVNALLLGDSALYLCASSAGQGFSGANVLIFGAGSRLTVL.

The V call is TRBV28, the J call TRBJ2-7; the D is unclear. Germline CDR1 and CDR2: MDHEN and SYDVKM. V gave up 3 bases and J gave up 3 bases, with 9 bases separating them. This CDR3 has 13 residues. CDR3 bases: TGTGCCAGCAGTTTTCCGGACGACTACGAGCAGTACTTC. As protein: CASSFPDDYEQYF. Drawing the rest from reference TRBV28 and TRBJ2-7, the complete variable domain is DVKVTQSSRYLVKRTGEKVFLECVQDMDHENMFWYRQDPGLGLRLIYFSYDVKMKEKGDIPEGYSVSREKKERFSLILESASTNQTSMYLCASSFPDDYEQYFGPGTRLTVT.

This chain connects TRBV6-2 or TRBV6-3 to TRBJ1-5; tentative D call: TRBD1 (6 bases). Germline assignment: CDR1 MNHEY and CDR2 SVGEGT. Trimming cost V 0 bases and J 6 bases, with 9 bases left between them. This CDR3 spans 14 amino acids. The CDR3 reads CASSYSQGIQPQHF. DNA of the CDR3: TGTGCCAGCAGTTACTCGCAGGGGATTCAGCCCCAGCATTTT.